These T cell receptor beta chains were read from a single sample in a study of cytomegalovirus exposure and HLA in healthy donors. Only in-frame clones appear in the TCRdb table, and some are missing; sequencing was by immunoSEQ multiplex PCR. The sample yields 120,000 or so clones, roughly 66% seen once. Sequenced sample: PBMCs. Receptor source: a man aged 18 to 29 in good health and CMV-seronegative. Both conserved end residues are part of each CDR3. The D gene is left open where the match is weak.

v_gene	len	d_gene	CDR3aa
TRBV7-2	18	-	CASSLGLGQRGRTDTQYF
TRBV6-5	15	-	CASSMLGRRNSPLHF
TRBV19	16	TRBD1	CASSIDLGTGFQPQHF
TRBV27	13	-	CASSLREVSPLHF
TRBV14	15	-	CASSQDFIENTEAFF
TRBV7-3	14	TRBD2	CASRMGGVMDTQYF
TRBV5-5	13	-	CASSRTPTGELFF
TRBV19	16	TRBD1	CASSVLGGQGLETQYF
TRBV6-1	14	TRBD1	CATDRGRGNYGYTF
TRBV10-3	13	-	CAISTNRDYGYTF
TRBV30	16	TRBD1	CAWGRPGTGGYYEQYF
TRBV15	21	TRBD1	CATSRDLLLNTGASPPYEQYF
TRBV5-6	13	-	CASRILGDYGYTF
TRBV18	15	-	CASSPVRVQNTEAFF
TRBV28	14	-	CASKPSDSYNEQFF
TRBV11-2	16	-	CASSLDSSYPKETQYF
TRBV10-3	13	-	CAIMGNTMKGAFF
TRBV6-5	11	-	CASRRSYEQYF
TRBV27	15	TRBD1	CASSSGGAGNQPQHF
TRBV30	14	TRBD1	CAWSPQSQGNTIYF